This is a list of T cell receptor beta chains from one sample in a study of graft-versus-host responses after intestinal transplantation. Using immunoSEQ multiplex PCR, the repertoire was profiled, and TCRdb retains in-frame clones only, with some absent. Among roughly 80,000 clones listed, over 75% were seen once. Their antigens are not known. The material was unstimulated CD8+ T cells sorted from spleen or lymph node cells, obtained before transplant. The receptors come from a human donor who was the organ donor for an intestinal transplant. CDR3s include the opening cysteine and the closing phenylalanine or tryptophan. A D gene is named only where the DNA matches it firmly. Rows may omit the clone size; those that give it use once, few, many or a size class.

j_call clone_size d_call v_call cdr3_aa cdr3_nt
TRBJ2-1 NA TRBD2 TRBV2 CASRSTSGGGFVHEQFF TGTGCCAGCAGATCAACTAGCGGGGGGGGCTTTGTCCATGAGCAGTTCTTC
TRBJ1-1 NA NA TRBV2 CASSEVGLNTEAFF TGTGCCAGCAGTGAAGTGGGGTTGAACACTGAAGCTTTCTTT
TRBJ2-7 NA NA TRBV4-1 CASSQRDGNYEQYF TGCGCCAGCAGCCAAAGGGACGGGAACTACGAGCAGTACTTC
TRBJ2-1 NA NA TRBV28 CASSLRGAPPYEQFF TGTGCCAGCAGTTTGAGGGGGGCACCGCCGTATGAGCAGTTCTTC
TRBJ2-2 NA TRBD1 TRBV27 CASSPRTGLPGELFF TGTGCCAGCAGTCCTCGGACAGGGCTTCCCGGGGAGCTGTTTTTT
TRBJ1-6 NA NA TRBV19 CASSIMGGGGSPLHF TGTGCCAGTAGTATTATGGGGGGCGGGGGCTCACCCCTCCACTTT
TRBJ2-1 NA TRBD2 TRBV10-3 CAISEPTRLAGGSYNEQFF TGTGCCATCAGTGAGCCGACCCGACTAGCGGGGGGATCCTACAATGAGCAGTTCTTC
TRBJ2-7 NA NA TRBV15 CATSLRLDMGEQYF TGTGCCACCAGCCTACGACTAGACATGGGAGAGCAGTACTTC
TRBJ1-5 few NA TRBV6-5 CAADTADSNQPQHF TGTGCCGCTGATACAGCAGATAGCAATCAGCCCCAGCATTTT
TRBJ2-6 NA NA TRBV5-4 CASSLSSSLSGANVLTF TGTGCCAGCAGCTTGTCCAGCTCCCTCTCTGGGGCCAACGTCCTGACTTTC
TRBJ1-1 once NA TRBV4-1 CASSPTEGNTEAFF TGCGCCAGCAGCCCCACCGAAGGGAACACTGAAGCTTTCTTT
TRBJ2-2 NA NA TRBV4-2 CASSQSWNTGELFF TGTGCCAGCAGCCAATCGTGGAACACCGGGGAGCTGTTTTTT
TRBJ1-1 NA NA TRBV9 CASSNSGTGGAEAFF TGTGCCAGCAGCAACTCCGGGACCGGGGGGGCTGAAGCTTTCTTT
TRBJ2-7 few NA TRBV6-1 CASSSTGLYEQYF TGTGCCAGCAGTTCAACAGGGTTGTACGAGCAGTACTTC
TRBJ1-2 NA TRBD1 TRBV28 CASSSHVMDRGFNYGYTF TGTGCCAGCAGTTCGCACGTAATGGACAGGGGATTTAACTATGGCTACACCTTC
TRBJ2-7 few TRBD1 TRBV6-4 CASSSTPGQGSSEQYF TGTGCCAGCAGTTCCACTCCTGGACAGGGGTCCTCCGAGCAGTACTTC
TRBJ2-2 NA NA TRBV4-1 CASSQLAPGRRGGELFF TGCGCCAGCAGCCAATTAGCCCCCGGGCGACGGGGAGGGGAGCTGTTTTTT
TRBJ1-2 medium-sized NA TRBV5-4 CASSLAGSDYGYTF TGTGCCAGCAGCTTGGCAGGTTCGGACTATGGCTACACCTTC
TRBJ1-5 NA NA TRBV4-1 CASSLAGVNQPQHF TGCGCCAGCAGTCTAGCAGGGGTCAATCAGCCCCAGCATTTT
TRBJ2-3 NA NA TRBV10-3 CAISQPRQGTNTTQYF TGTGCCATCAGCCAGCCGCGACAGGGGACTAATACGACGCAGTATTTT
TRBJ1-5 NA NA TRBV13 CASSFGLSNQPQHF TGTGCCAGCAGCTTCGGCCTTAGCAATCAGCCCCAGCATTTT
TRBJ1-1 once TRBD1 TRBV14 CASRRTGVGLTEAFF TGTGCCAGCAGGAGGACAGGGGTGGGCCTCACTGAAGCTTTCTTT
TRBJ1-1 NA TRBD1 TRBV19 CASSTGGEVNTEAFF TGTGCCAGTAGTACAGGGGGGGAAGTGAACACTGAAGCTTTCTTT
TRBJ1-1 once NA TRBV10-3 CAIHPGDGEAFF TGTGCCATCCACCCTGGGGACGGGGAAGCTTTCTTT
TRBJ2-7 once TRBD1 TRBV4-1 CASSQTGTGDNEQYF TGCGCCAGCAGCCAGACCGGGACAGGGGATAACGAGCAGTACTTC
TRBJ2-7 once TRBD2 TRBV2 CASSGESSGVYEQYF TGTGCCAGCAGTGGGGAATCTAGCGGGGTTTACGAGCAGTACTTC
TRBJ2-7 once TRBD1 TRBV6-1 CASSFGQGRNEQYF TGTGCCAGCAGTTTCGGACAGGGTAGGAACGAGCAGTACTTC
TRBJ2-2 NA NA TRBV30 CAWSVGAGELFF TGTGCCTGGAGTGTAGGAGCCGGGGAGCTGTTTTTT
TRBJ1-2 few NA TRBV7-9 CASSLPREGDAEWGGYTF TGTGCCAGCAGCTTACCTCGCGAAGGGGACGCCGAATGGGGTGGCTACACCTTC
TRBJ2-5 NA TRBD1 TRBV6-6 CASRWTGTGEGTQYF TGTGCCAGCAGATGGACCGGGACAGGGGAAGGGACCCAGTACTTC
TRBJ2-5 NA NA TRBV6-5 CASSPGLGGAETQYF TGTGCCAGCAGCCCGGGATTAGGGGGAGCGGAGACCCAGTACTTC
TRBJ2-1 NA TRBD2 TRBV19 CASSIASGGNEQFF TGTGCCAGTAGTATAGCTAGCGGGGGCAATGAGCAGTTCTTC
TRBJ2-7 NA TRBD2 TRBV4-1 CASSQFRGGSYEQYF TGCGCCAGCAGCCAATTTCGGGGGGGATCCTACGAGCAGTACTTC
TRBJ1-6 once NA TRBV7-9 CASSSSNPAGHSPLHF TGTGCCAGCAGCTCCTCCAACCCGGCAGGGCACTCACCCCTCCACTTT
TRBJ2-3 few TRBD2 TRBV6-1 CASSDGTSGVTDTQYF TGTGCCAGCAGTGACGGGACTAGCGGAGTCACAGATACGCAGTATTTT
TRBJ1-6 few NA TRBV6-1 CASSGWSGAENSPLHF TGTGCCAGCAGTGGCTGGTCGGGGGCTGAGAATTCACCCCTCCACTTT
TRBJ1-4 NA TRBD1 TRBV19 CASSPSTGLGEKLFF TGTGCCAGTAGTCCATCGACAGGGTTAGGCGAAAAACTGTTTTTT
TRBJ2-1 NA TRBD2 TRBV9 CASSVDGGGDYNEQFF TGTGCCAGCAGCGTAGACGGCGGGGGAGATTACAATGAGCAGTTCTTC
TRBJ2-7 NA TRBD1 TRBV7-8 CASSFRTGGDEQYF TGTGCCAGCAGCTTCAGGACAGGGGGCGACGAGCAGTACTTC
TRBJ2-6 once NA TRBV5-6 CASSLSWVSGANVLTF TGTGCCAGCAGCTTGTCATGGGTCTCTGGGGCCAACGTCCTGACTTTC
TRBJ2-7 NA TRBD2 TRBV2 CASSSGTSGVGQYF TGTGCCAGCAGTTCCGGGACTAGCGGTGTCGGACAGTACTTC
TRBJ2-3 NA NA TRBV27 CASSTLPDTQYF TGTGCCAGCAGTACGCTTCCAGATACGCAGTATTTT